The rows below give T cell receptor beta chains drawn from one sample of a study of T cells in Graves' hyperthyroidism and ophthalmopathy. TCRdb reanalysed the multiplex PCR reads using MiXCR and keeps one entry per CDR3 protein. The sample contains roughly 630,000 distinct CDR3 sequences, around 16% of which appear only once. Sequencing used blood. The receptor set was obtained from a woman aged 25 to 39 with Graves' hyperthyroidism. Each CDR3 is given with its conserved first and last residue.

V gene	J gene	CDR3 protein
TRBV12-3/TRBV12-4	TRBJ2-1	CASSSPPLAPSYNEQFF
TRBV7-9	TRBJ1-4	CASSQGLAGKLFF
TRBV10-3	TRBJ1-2	CAISEGTASNYGYTF
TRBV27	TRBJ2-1	CASRGRAVTYNEQFF
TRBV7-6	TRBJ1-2	CASSWAGSDGYTF
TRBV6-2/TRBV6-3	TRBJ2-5	CATLKREVGETQYF
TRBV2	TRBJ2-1	CASSDRRTSGDYNEQFF
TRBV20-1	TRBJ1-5	CSVRAGQVSNQPQHF
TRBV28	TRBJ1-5	CASSKPYQPQHF
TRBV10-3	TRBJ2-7	CAIRGNSGEYEQYF
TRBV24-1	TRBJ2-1	CATSDRTGRGNNEQFF
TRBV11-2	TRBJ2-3	CASSLVPADTQYF
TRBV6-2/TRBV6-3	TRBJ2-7	CASKYPPGYEQYF
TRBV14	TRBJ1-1	CASSPWRVTEAFF
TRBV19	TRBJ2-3	CASSPGGAGGPDTQYF
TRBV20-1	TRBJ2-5	CSARVLPQETQYF
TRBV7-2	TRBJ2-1	CASSPTWLAEQFF
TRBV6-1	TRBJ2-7	CASSGPAYEQYF
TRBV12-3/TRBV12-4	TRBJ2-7	CASSSRDAIYEQYF
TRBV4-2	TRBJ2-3	CASSQGHAGRSSTDTQYF
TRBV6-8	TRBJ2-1	CASTERRLAGGNEQFF
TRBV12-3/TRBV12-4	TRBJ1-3	CASSSRDVLSGNTIYF
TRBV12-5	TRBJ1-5	CASGLGINQPQHF
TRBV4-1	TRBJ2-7	CASSQGGGEQYF
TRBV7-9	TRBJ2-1	CASSLATSSPRDEQFF
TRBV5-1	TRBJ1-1	CASSLARDRGKMNTEAFF
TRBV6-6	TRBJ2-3	CASSYLGTGSTDTQYF
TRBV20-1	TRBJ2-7	CSATRDSLPYEQYF
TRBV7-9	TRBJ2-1	CASSPDGGYNEQFF
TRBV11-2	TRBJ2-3	CASSLGAARVTDTQYF
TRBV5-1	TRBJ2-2	CASSSNPDRVSGELFF
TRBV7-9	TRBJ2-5	CASSLAIGGSETQYF
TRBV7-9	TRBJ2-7	CASSTMDRGRGRTYEQYF